This T cell receptor (beta chain) was captured by sequencing in a study of T cells in tuberculosis. Whole-study results and caveats: Active tuberculosis patients had shorter CDR3-alpha; the beta difference was nonsignificant. Active tuberculosis alpha repertoires lay closer to GMM-specific TCRs than controls'. Active tuberculosis cases were adults; controls were adolescents.

Clones were sequenced by immunoSEQ multiplex PCR, and TCRdb holds only the in-frame ones, with some missing. The sample carries 35,000 to 55,000 clones, approximately 94% recorded once. The CDR3 extends over 15 amino acids. V was shortened by 1 base and J by 3 bases, with 13 bases between the two germline ends. The germline V gene encodes CDR1 SGHDN and CDR2 FVKESK. This clone has only one observation. Antigen unknown. This clonotype was sampled from a donor aged 10-29 years with latent tuberculosis or without tuberculosis infection. Some clones in this sample may be carry-over from other donors' samples. V gene TRBV14 combines with J gene TRBJ2-7; D possibly corresponds to TRBD1 (6 bases). The specimen was PBMCs. The CDR3, as DNA: TGTGCCAGCAGCCAAGGGGCAGGGGCTAACTACGAGCAGTACTTC. As protein: CASSQGAGANYEQYF.